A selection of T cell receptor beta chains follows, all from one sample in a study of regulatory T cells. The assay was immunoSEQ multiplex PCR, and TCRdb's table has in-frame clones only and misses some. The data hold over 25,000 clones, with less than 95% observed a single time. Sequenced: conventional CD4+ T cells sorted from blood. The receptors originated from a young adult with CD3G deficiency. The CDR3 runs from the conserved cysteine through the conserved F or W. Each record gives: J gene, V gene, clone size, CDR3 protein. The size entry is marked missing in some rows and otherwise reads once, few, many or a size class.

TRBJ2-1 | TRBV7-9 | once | CASSLGFYNEQFF
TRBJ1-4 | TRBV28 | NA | CASSTLGTGDEKLFF
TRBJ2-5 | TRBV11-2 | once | CASSLKGSSQETQYF
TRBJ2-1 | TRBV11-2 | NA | CASSLVMAIYNEQFF
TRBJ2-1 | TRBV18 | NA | CASSPQTTGQGIDEQFF
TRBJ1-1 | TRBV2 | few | CASIIDRAYTEAFF
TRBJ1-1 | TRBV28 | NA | CASSLSGGEAFF
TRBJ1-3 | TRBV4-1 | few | CASSQDQGGTSGNTIYF
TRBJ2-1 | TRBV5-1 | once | CASSAGPGGLNNEQFF
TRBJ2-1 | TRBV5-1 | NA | CASSLAPLLGARGHNEQFF
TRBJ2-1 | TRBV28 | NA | CASRAGLADNNEQFF
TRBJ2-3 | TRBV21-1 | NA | CANGFLRTDTQYF
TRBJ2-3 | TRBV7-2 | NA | CASSPGVSSTDTQYF
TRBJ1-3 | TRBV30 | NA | CAWDSLKPGNTIYF
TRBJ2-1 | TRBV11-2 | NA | CASSYAGTSAYNEQFF
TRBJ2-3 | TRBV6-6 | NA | CASSYSRDTQYF
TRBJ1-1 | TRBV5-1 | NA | CASSLGMNTEAFF
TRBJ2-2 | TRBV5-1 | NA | CASSPAIKTGELFF
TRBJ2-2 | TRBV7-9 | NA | CASSPTLGGSGRTGELFF
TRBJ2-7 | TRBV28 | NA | CATQLGRGSRREQYF
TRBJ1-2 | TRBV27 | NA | CASSPRQSYGYTF
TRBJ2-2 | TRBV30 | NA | CAWRGTGTNTGELFF
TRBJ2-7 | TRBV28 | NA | CASSLMGSGEQYF
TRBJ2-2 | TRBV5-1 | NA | CASRGGAGELFF
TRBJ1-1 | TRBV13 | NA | CASSTLGEGGEAFF
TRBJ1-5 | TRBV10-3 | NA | CAISETGDVKPQHF
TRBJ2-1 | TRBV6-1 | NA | CASSANRGSYNEQFF
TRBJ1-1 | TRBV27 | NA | CASSLLGGKAFF
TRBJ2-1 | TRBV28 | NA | CASSSRRTGGSVNEQFF
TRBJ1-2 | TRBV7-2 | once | CASSLGGGQGNGYTF
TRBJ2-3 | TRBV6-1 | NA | CASNLGLPGDTQYF
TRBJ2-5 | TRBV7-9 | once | CASSFSGLGETQYF
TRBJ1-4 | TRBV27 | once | CASRLHGQNEKLFF
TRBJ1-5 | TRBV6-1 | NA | CASSGGGQFSNQPQHF
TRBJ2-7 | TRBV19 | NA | CASSTPQGRYEQYF
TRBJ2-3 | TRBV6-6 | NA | CASTNQGAYTQYF
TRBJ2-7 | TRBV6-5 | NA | CASGNHEQYF
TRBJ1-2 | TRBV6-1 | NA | CASSGWGASNYGYTF
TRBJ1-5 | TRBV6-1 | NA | CASSEVASYSNQPQHF
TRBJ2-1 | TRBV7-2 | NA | CASSLVGGGVQFF
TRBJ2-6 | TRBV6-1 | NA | CASSELPGPISGANVLTF
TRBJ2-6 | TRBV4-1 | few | CASSLLEGANVLTF
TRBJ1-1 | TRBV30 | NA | CAWERGGRAFF
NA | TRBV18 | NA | CASSPPKRSEQYF
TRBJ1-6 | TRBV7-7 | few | CASSPKVGSPLHF
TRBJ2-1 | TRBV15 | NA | CATSRSGRARDNEQFF
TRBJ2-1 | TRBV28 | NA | CASRPRQVWNEQFF
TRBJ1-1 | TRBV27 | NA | CASSTLTGTENTEAFF